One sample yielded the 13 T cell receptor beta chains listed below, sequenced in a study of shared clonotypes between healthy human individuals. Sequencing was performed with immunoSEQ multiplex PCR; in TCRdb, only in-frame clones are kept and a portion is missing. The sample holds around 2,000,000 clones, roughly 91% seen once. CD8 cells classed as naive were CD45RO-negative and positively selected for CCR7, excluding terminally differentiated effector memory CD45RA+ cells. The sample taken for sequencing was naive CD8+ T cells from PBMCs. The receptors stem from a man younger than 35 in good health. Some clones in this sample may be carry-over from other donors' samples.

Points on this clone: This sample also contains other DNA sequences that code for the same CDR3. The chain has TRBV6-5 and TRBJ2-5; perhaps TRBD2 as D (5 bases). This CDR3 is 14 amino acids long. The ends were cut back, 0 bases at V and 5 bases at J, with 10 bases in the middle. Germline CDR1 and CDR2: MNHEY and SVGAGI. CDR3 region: CASSYSDGEETQYF. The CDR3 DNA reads TGTGCCAGCAGTTACTCCGACGGGGAGGAGACCCAGTACTTC.

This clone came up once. The CDR3 is CASSPGQGATDTQYF. DNA for the CDR3: TGTGCCAGCAGTCCCGGACAGGGGGCGACAGATACGCAGTATTTT. The chain recombines TRBV6-5 with TRBJ2-3, with 11 positions matching TRBD1. The germline CDR1 and CDR2 sequences are MNHEY and SVGAGI. Trimming removed 5 bases from V and 3 bases from J; junction bases left unmatched: 4. This CDR3 is built from 15 residues.

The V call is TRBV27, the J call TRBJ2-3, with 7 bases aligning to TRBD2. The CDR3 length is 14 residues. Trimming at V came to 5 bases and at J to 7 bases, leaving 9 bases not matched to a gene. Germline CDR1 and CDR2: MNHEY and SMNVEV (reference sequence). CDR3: CASSPRGVTNTQYF. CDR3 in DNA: TGTGCCAGCAGTCCCCGGGGGGTAACAAATACGCAGTATTTT.

As DNA, the CDR3 is TGTGCCAGCAGGACGACAGGGAACACCGGGGAGCTGTTTTTT. Its translation: CASRTTGNTGELFF. The chain combines TRBV11-2 with TRBJ2-2, with D possibly being TRBD1 (6 bases). The germline V and J ends were trimmed by 6 bases and 1 base, with 9 bases remaining between them. The V gene's germline CDR1 is SGHAT and CDR2 FQNNGV. This CDR3 has 14 residues.

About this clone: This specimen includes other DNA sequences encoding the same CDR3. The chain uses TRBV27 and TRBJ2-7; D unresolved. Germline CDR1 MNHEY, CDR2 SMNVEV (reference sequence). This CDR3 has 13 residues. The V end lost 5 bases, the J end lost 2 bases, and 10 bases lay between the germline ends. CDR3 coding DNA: TGTGCCAGCAGTCCCGGTCGGACCTACGAGCAGTACTTC. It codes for CASSPGRTYEQYF.

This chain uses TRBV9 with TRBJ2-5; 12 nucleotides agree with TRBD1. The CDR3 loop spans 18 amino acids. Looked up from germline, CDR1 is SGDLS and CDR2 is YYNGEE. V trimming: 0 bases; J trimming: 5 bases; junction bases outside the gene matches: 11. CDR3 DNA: TGTGCCAGCAGCGTAGCTAGGGTGGGGACAGGGGGCACGGAGACCCAGTACTTC. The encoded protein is CASSVARVGTGGTETQYF.

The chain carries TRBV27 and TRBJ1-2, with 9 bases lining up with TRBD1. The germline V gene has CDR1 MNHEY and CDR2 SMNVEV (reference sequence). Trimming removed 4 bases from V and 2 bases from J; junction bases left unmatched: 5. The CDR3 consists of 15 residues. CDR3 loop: CASSSSGQGNYGYTF. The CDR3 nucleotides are TGTGCCAGCAGTTCTTCCGGACAGGGGAACTATGGCTACACCTTC.

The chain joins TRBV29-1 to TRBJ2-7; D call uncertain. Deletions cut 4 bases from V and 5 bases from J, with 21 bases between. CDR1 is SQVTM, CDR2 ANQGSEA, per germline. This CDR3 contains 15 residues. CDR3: CSVGLRRLTADEQYF. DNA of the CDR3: TGCAGCGTTGGTTTGAGGAGACTTACCGCTGACGAGCAGTACTTC.

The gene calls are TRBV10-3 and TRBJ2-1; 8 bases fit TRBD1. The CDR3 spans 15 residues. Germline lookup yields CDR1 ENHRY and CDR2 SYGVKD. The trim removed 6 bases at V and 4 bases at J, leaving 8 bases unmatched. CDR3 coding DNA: TGTGCCATCAGCTTCGGACAGGGTCCGTACAATGAGCAGTTCTTC. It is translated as CAISFGQGPYNEQFF.

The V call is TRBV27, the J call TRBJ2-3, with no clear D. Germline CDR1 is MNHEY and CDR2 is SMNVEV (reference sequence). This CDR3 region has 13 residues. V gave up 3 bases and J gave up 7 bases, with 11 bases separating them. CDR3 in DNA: TGTGCCAGCAGTTTTGGTCCTCGTTATACGCAGTATTTT. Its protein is CASSFGPRYTQYF.

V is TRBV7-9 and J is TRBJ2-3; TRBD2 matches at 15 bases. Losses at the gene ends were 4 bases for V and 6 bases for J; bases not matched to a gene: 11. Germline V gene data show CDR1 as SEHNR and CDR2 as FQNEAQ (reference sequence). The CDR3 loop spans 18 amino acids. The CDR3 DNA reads TGTGCCAGCAGCTCACGGACTAGCGGGAGGGTCTCGGTGGATACGCAGTATTTT. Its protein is CASSSRTSGRVSVDTQYF.

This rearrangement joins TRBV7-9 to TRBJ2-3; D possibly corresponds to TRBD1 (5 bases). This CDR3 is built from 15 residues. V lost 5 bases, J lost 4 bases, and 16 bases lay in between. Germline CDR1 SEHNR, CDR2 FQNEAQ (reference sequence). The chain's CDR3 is CASSASYRTADTQYF. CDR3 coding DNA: TGTGCCAGCAGCGCAAGCTACAGGACGGCAGATACGCAGTATTTT.

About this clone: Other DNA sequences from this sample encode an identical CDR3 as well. For the CDR3, the DNA is TGCAGCGTCCGACTAGCGGGGTACAATGAGCAGTTCTTC. It is translated as CSVRLAGYNEQFF. V and J are TRBV29-1 and TRBJ2-1; 11 bases line up with TRBD2. The germline gives CDR1 SQVTM, CDR2 ANQGSEA. The length of the CDR3 is 13 residues. V shed 6 bases and J 4 bases; nucleotides not matched to a gene: 2.